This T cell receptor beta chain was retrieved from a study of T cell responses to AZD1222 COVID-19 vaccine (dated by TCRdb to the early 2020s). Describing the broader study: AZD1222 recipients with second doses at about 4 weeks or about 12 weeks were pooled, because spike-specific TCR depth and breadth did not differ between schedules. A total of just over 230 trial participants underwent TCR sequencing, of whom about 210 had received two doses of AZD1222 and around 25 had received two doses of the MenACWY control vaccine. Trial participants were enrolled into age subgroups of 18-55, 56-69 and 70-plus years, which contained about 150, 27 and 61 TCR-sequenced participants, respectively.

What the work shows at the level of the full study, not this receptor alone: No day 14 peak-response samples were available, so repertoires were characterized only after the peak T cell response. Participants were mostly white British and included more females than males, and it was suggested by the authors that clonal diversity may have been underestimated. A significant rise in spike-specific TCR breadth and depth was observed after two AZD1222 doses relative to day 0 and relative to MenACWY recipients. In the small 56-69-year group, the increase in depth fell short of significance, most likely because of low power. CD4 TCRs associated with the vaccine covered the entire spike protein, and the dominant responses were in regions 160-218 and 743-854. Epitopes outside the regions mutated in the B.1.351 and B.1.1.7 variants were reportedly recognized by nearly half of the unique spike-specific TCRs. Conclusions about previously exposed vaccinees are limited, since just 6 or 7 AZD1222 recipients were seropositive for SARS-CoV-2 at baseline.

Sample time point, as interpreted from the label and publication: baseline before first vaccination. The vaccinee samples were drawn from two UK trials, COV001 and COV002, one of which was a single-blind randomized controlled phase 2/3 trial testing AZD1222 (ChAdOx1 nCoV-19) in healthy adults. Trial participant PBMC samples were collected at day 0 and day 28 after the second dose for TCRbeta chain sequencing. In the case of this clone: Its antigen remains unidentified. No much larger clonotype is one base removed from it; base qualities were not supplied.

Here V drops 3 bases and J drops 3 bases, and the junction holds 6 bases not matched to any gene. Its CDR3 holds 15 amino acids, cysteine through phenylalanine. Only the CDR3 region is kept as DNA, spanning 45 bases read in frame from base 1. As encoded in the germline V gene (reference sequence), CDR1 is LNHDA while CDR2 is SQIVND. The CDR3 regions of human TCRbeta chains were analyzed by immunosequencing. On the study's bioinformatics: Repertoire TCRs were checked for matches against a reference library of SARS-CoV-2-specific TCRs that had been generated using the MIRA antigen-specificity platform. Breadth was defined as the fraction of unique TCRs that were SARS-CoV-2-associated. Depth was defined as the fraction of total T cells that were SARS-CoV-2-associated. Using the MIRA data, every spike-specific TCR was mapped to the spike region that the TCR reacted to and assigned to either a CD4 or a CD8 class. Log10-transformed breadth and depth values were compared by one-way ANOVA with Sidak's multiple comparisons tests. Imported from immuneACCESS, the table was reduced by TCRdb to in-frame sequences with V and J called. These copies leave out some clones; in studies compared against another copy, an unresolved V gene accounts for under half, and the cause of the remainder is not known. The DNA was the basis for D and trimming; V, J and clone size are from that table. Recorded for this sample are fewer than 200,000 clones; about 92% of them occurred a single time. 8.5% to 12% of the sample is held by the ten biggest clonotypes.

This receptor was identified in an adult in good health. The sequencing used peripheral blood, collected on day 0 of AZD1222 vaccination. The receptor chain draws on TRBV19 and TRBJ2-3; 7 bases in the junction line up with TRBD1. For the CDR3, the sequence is CASSIGQVITDTQYF. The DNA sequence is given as TGTGCCAGTAGTATCGGACAGGTCATAACAGATACGCAGTATTTT.